This entry is about one TCR beta chain. V was shortened by 6 bases and J by 3 bases, with 20 bases between the two germline ends. The CDR3 consists of 16 residues. The data originate from a study of T cells after yellow fever vaccination. Study summary: Fractions of limited cellularity were prepared by means of SMART-Seq v4 Ultra Low Input.

UMIs and a universal primer site were added when TCR cDNA was made by 5'RACE template switching. TCRdb analysed the 5' RACE reads with MiXCR anew, one entry per CDR3 protein. This table holds some 350,000 distinct CDR3 sequences, 8.5% to 9% found once. The rearrangement links TRBV12-3 or TRBV12-4 to TRBJ2-5, with D tentatively TRBD2 (6 bases). The sequencing here drew on PBMCs, taken on the day of the first yellow fever vaccination. This clonotype was sampled from a man aged 18 to 29 who received the YFV17D yellow fever vaccine. The CDR3 protein is CASRPPGLAGKETQYF. CDR3 bases: TGTGCCAGCAGGCCTCCCGGACTGGCGGGGAAAGAGACCCAGTACTTC.